One and the same sample provided the 29 T cell receptor beta chains below, sequenced in a study of T cell clonotyping in hematopoietic cell transplantation. The sample's time point: recipient sample about 28 days before transplant, after cytoreduction. TCRdb's copy holds only in-frame clones and misses some; the assay was immunoSEQ multiplex PCR. The sample lists approximately 44,000 clones; approximately 82% were seen once. The sample was peripheral blood mononuclear cells, taken before stem cell transplant. All receptors derive from a man between 60 and 75 years old with myelodysplastic syndrome. Some clones in this sample may be carry-over from other donors' samples.

This chain's CDR3 is CASSVETGRGRGELFF. CDR3 coding DNA: TGTGCCAGCAGCGTAGAAACCGGGCGAGGGCGAGGGGAGCTGTTTTTT. The rearrangement uses TRBV9 and TRBJ2-2, with TRBD2 as a possible D gene (5 bases). The CDR3 has 16 residues. The V end lost 0 bases, the J end lost 8 bases, and 17 bases lay between the germline ends. The germline gives CDR1 SGDLS, CDR2 YYNGEE.

This clone has only a few counts. The chain links TRBV7-2 to TRBJ1-1, with unresolved D. V lost 3 bases, J lost 11 bases, and 4 bases lay in between. This CDR3 spans 9 amino acids. CDR1 and CDR2 (germline): SGHTA, FQGNSA. Here the CDR3 reads CASSLQAFF. In nucleotides, the CDR3 is TGTGCCAGCAGCTTGCAGGCTTTCTTT. Using reference TRBV7-2 and TRBJ1-1 for the parts outside the CDR3, the full variable domain is GAGVSQSPSNKVTEKGKDVELRCDPISGHTALYWYRQSLGQGLEFLIYFQGNSAPDKSGLPSDRFSAERTGGSVSTLTIQRTQQEDSAVYLCASSLQAFFGQGTRLTVV.

The V gene is TRBV5-6, the J gene TRBJ2-7; tentatively, D is TRBD2 (6 bases). Germline V lookup: CDR1 SGHDT, CDR2 YYEEEE. The V gene lost 1 base and the J gene lost 2 bases, with 16 bases spanning the gap. The CDR3 extends over 16 amino acids. This chain's CDR3 is CASSLRLGLHPYEQYF. The CDR3 DNA follows: TGTGCCAGCAGCTTGCGTTTGGGACTGCACCCCTACGAGCAGTACTTC.

V gene TRBV27 combines with J gene TRBJ1-5; D is unresolved. CDR3 length equals 15 residues. V lost 3 bases and J 2 bases, leaving 11 bases between the germline ends. The germline V gene has CDR1 MNHEY and CDR2 SMNVEV (reference sequence). CDR3 in DNA: TGTGCCAGCAGTTTGAAAACACCAGGCAATCAGCCCCAGCATTTT. Translation: CASSLKTPGNQPQHF.

The V gene is TRBV9, the J gene TRBJ2-5; possible D gene TRBD2, 6 bases. The CDR3 consists of 14 residues. Germline V gene sequence: CDR1 SGDLS, CDR2 YYNGEE. The ends were cut back, 2 bases at V and 5 bases at J, with 13 bases in the middle. The CDR3 here is CASSVGGDWETQYF. The CDR3 region has the DNA TGTGCCAGCAGCGTGGGCGGGGACTGGGAGACCCAGTACTTC.

This chain joins TRBV6-1 and TRBJ1-3, with D maybe TRBD1 (5 bases). CDR1 and CDR2 (germline): MNHNS, SASEGT. Trimming pared 7 bases from V and 0 bases from J, leaving 10 bases between. This CDR3 is 14 amino acids long. The CDR3 region is CASTTGSSGNTIYF. The DNA for the CDR3 is TGTGCCAGCACCACAGGTTCCTCTGGAAACACCATATATTTT.

The V gene is TRBV6-1, the J gene TRBJ1-5; 7 nucleotides agree with TRBD1. CDR1 is MNHNS, CDR2 SASEGT, per germline. V was clipped by 4 bases and J by 1 base; unmatched bases: 7. The CDR3 consists of 16 residues. CDR3 DNA: TGTGCCAGCAGTGCTAGGGGACAGACAAGCAATCAGCCCCAGCATTTT. As protein: CASSARGQTSNQPQHF.

This clone is deemed medium-sized. The chain employs TRBV5-1 and TRBJ2-1, with no clear D. The CDR3 loop spans 13 amino acids. Germline values: CDR1 SGHRS, CDR2 YFSETQ. Trimming pared 4 bases from V and 0 bases from J, leaving 5 bases between. CDR3 nucleotide sequence: TGCGCCAGCAGCGTGGACTCCTACAATGAGCAGTTCTTC. Translating gives CASSVDSYNEQFF.

The chain uses TRBV4-3 and TRBJ1-5; the match to TRBD1 covers 7 bases. Trimming removed 3 bases from V and 2 bases from J; junction bases left unmatched: 4. The CDR3 is 15 amino acids. Germline lookup yields CDR1 LGHNA and CDR2 YSLEER. The chain's CDR3 is CASSHVTGGNQPQHF. Written as DNA, the CDR3 is TGCGCCAGCAGCCATGTCACAGGGGGCAATCAGCCCCAGCATTTT.

This sequence joins TRBV28 and TRBJ1-5, with D possibly being TRBD1 (5 bases). From germline, CDR1 is MDHEN and CDR2 SYDVKM. There are 15 residues in the CDR3. V shed 2 bases and J shed 3 bases, with 11 bases lying between them. As DNA, the CDR3 is TGTGCCAGCAGTTTACTATGGGGGTCCAATCAGCCCCAGCATTTT. Translating gives CASSLLWGSNQPQHF. Full variable domain (outside the CDR3, taken from reference TRBV28 and TRBJ1-5): DVKVTQSSRYLVKRTGEKVFLECVQDMDHENMFWYRQDPGLGLRLIYFSYDVKMKEKGDIPEGYSVSREKKERFSLILESASTNQTSMYLCASSLLWGSNQPQHFGDGTRLSIL.

The V gene is TRBV30, the J gene TRBJ2-7; possible D gene TRBD1, 6 bases. Germline CDR1 reads GTSNPN; CDR2 reads SVGIG (reference sequence). There are 13 residues in the CDR3. Trimming cost V 4 bases and J 2 bases, with 12 bases left between them. The CDR3 sequence: CAWKRGITYEQYF. The CDR3 DNA reads as TGTGCCTGGAAAAGGGGGATAACCTACGAGCAGTACTTC.

This CDR3 is CASSLQGGGEAFF. Written as DNA, the CDR3 is TGTGCCAGCAGCCTACAGGGCGGGGGTGAAGCTTTCTTT. The rearrangement uses TRBV7-9 and TRBJ1-1, with a possible D match to TRBD1 (6 bases). The V gene lost 5 bases and the J gene lost 7 bases, with 14 bases spanning the gap. CDR3 length: 13 residues. From germline, CDR1 is SEHNR and CDR2 FQNEAQ (reference sequence).

J is TRBJ1-2 and V is TRBV7-8; D possibly corresponds to TRBD1 (6 bases). V was pared by 5 bases and J by 2 bases, with 9 bases between. Germline V gene lookup returns CDR1 SGHVS and CDR2 FQNEAQ. This CDR3 region has 13 residues. In DNA form, the CDR3 reads TGTGCCAGCAGCACCCAGGGGAACTATGGCTACACCTTC. It specifies CASSTQGNYGYTF.

V and J are TRBV6-5 and TRBJ2-7; 10 nucleotides agree with TRBD1. Trimming at V came to 6 bases and at J to 7 bases, leaving 9 bases not matched to a gene. This CDR3 has 14 residues. Germline loops: CDR1 MNHEY, CDR2 SVGAGI. CDR3 in DNA: TGTGCCAGCAGGGTTCGACAGGGGGCGCGGGAGCAGTACTTC. Translating it yields CASRVRQGAREQYF.

This chain links TRBV6-5 with TRBJ2-7, with TRBD1 identical over 11 bases. V was clipped by 6 bases and J by 3 bases; unmatched bases: 4. This CDR3 spans 14 amino acids. The germline V gene encodes CDR1 MNHEY and CDR2 SVGAGI. The CDR3 protein is CASSQGTGGYEQYF. DNA for the CDR3: TGTGCCAGCAGCCAAGGGACAGGGGGCTACGAGCAGTACTTC.

Notes on this clone: One junction end does not reproduce the germline sequence, and a read error may be involved. V gene TRBV2 combines with J gene TRBJ2-1; 9 nucleotides align to TRBD1. CDR3 length equals 11 residues. CDR1 and CDR2 (germline): SNHLY, FYNNEI. The CDR3 nucleotides are TGTGCCAGAAGATCCCGGGACAGGGAAGTCTTC. This translates into CARRSRDREVF. The whole variable domain, remainder taken from reference TRBV2 and TRBJ2-1, is EPEVTQTPSHQVTQMGQEVILRCVPISNHLYFYWYRQILGQKVEFLVSFYNNEISEKSEIFDDQFSVERPDGSNFTLKIRSTKLEDSAMYFCARRSRDREVFGPGTRLTVL.

This chain uses TRBV19 with TRBJ2-5; D not certain. Between the trimmed V and J ends, which lost 6 bases and 5 bases, there was a span of 13 bases. There are 13 residues in the CDR3. Germline loops: CDR1 LNHDA, CDR2 SQIVND (reference sequence). CDR3 region: CASRARAGETQYF. The DNA for the CDR3 is TGTGCCAGTAGGGCCCGGGCCGGGGAGACCCAGTACTTC. Variable domain in full (rest from reference TRBV19 and TRBJ2-5): DGGITQSPKYLFRKEGQNVTLSCEQNLNHDAMYWYRQDPGQGLRLIYYSQIVNDFQKGDIAEGYSVSREKKESFPLTVTSAQKNPTAFYLCASRARAGETQYFGPGTRLLVL.

This CDR3 reads CAWSVPAGSGNQPQHF. The DNA of the CDR3 is TGTGCCTGGAGTGTACCGGCAGGGAGCGGCAATCAGCCCCAGCATTTT. The chain links TRBV30 to TRBJ1-5, with D tentatively TRBD1 (5 bases). Germline V gene data show CDR1 as GTSNPN and CDR2 as SVGIG (reference sequence). The V gene lost 0 bases and the J gene lost 2 bases, with 14 bases spanning the gap. This CDR3 comprises 16 residues.

The chain is built from TRBV19 and TRBJ1-6; 8 bases map to TRBD1. CDR1 is LNHDA, CDR2 SQIVND, per germline (reference sequence). V was clipped by 3 bases and J by 8 bases; unmatched bases: 3. The CDR3 consists of 14 residues. The CDR3 region is CASSIGQGDSPLHF. The DNA of the CDR3 is TGTGCCAGTAGTATCGGACAGGGAGATTCACCCCTCCACTTT.

The V call is TRBV28, the J call TRBJ1-2, with TRBD1 as a possible D gene (5 bases). The V gene's germline CDR1 is MDHEN and CDR2 SYDVKM. The CDR3 runs 13 residues. Trimming left V 5 bases short and J 3 bases short, with 10 bases between. In nucleotides, the CDR3 is TGTGCCAGCAGTGTAACAGGTGACTATGGCTACACCTTC. As protein: CASSVTGDYGYTF.

In its sample, this clone was seen a few times. The chain employs TRBV5-6 and TRBJ1-1; D is possibly TRBD1 (6 bases). CDR1 and CDR2 from the germline V gene are SGHDT and YYEEEE. Trimming took 0 bases from V and 0 from J, leaving 12 bases between them. This CDR3 region has 16 residues. CDR3 bases: TGTGCCAGCAGCTTGGTGGCAGGGGTGATGAACACTGAAGCTTTCTTT. This translates into CASSLVAGVMNTEAFF.

The CDR3: CASSWLNSAFF. CDR3 nucleotide sequence: TGTGCCAGCAGCTGGCTCAACTCAGCTTTCTTT. This chain links TRBV11-2 with TRBJ1-1, with D uncertain. Germline V gives CDR1 SGHAT, CDR2 FQNNGV. Trimming cost V 4 bases and J 10 bases, with 10 bases left between them. This CDR3 comprises 11 residues.

The rearrangement links TRBV7-9 to TRBJ1-2; 7 bases are shared with TRBD1. CDR3 length: 15 amino acids. With V trimmed by 3 bases and J by 4 bases, 8 bases remained unmatched. Germline CDR1 reads SEHNR; CDR2 reads FQNEAQ (reference sequence). CDR3 protein: CASSFQGDDFYGYTF. The CDR3 DNA follows: TGTGCCAGCAGCTTCCAGGGGGATGATTTCTATGGCTACACCTTC.

This clone was detected a few times. The rearrangement links TRBV11-2 to TRBJ2-1; the match to TRBD2 covers 11 bases. J was trimmed by 9 bases and V by 5 bases; bases with no gene match: 9. Looked up from germline, CDR1 is SGHAT and CDR2 is FQNNGV. This CDR3 contains 15 residues. CDR3 in amino acids: CASSTDSGGAVEQFF. Written as DNA, the CDR3 is TGTGCCAGCAGCACCGATAGCGGGGGGGCGGTTGAGCAGTTCTTC.

This chain connects TRBV7-2 to TRBJ1-4; no definite D call. The CDR3 consists of 15 residues. The V gene's germline CDR1 is SGHTA and CDR2 FQGNSA. The ends were cut back, 6 bases at V and 7 bases at J, with 18 bases in the middle. CDR3 in DNA: TGTGCCAGCAGTGGAGGGCAGTCCTCGGTTGAAAAACTGTTTTTT. This codes for CASSGGQSSVEKLFF. Full variable domain (outside the CDR3, taken from reference TRBV7-2 and TRBJ1-4): GAGVSQSPSNKVTEKGKDVELRCDPISGHTALYWYRQSLGQGLEFLIYFQGNSAPDKSGLPSDRFSAERTGGSVSTLTIQRTQQEDSAVYLCASSGGQSSVEKLFFGSGTQLSVL.

V usage is TRBV6-1 and J usage is TRBJ2-7, with TRBD2 identical over 9 bases. Germline V lookup: CDR1 MNHNS, CDR2 SASEGT. The CDR3 contains 15 residues. V lost 7 bases and J lost 4; bases outside the gene matches: 11. The CDR3 region has the DNA TGTGCCAGCACATCCCCTCGCGGGGGGGCATACGAGCAGTACTTC. Protein: CASTSPRGGAYEQYF.

The V and J genes are TRBV6-6 and TRBJ1-2; D not certain. The CDR3 spans 14 residues. The germline V and J ends were trimmed by 3 bases and 5 bases, with 13 bases remaining between them. Germline V lookup: CDR1 MNHNY, CDR2 SVGAGI (reference sequence). CDR3 coding DNA: TGTGCCAGCAGTTATACCCCGAAGTATTATGGCTACACCTTC. It codes for CASSYTPKYYGYTF.

This clone was seen a few times. This chain connects TRBV29-1 to TRBJ1-1; 8 nucleotides line up with TRBD1. With 5 bases clipped from V and 4 bases from J, the junction kept 3 bases outside the gene matches. The germline V gene has CDR1 SQVTM and CDR2 ANQGSEA. This CDR3 contains 12 residues. The CDR3 reads CSVHTGGTEAFF. The CDR3 DNA follows: TGCAGCGTTCACACAGGGGGCACTGAAGCTTTCTTT.

The chain carries TRBV9 and TRBJ2-5; TRBD2 aligns across 16 bases. The CDR3 is 18 amino acids. The germline CDR1 and CDR2 sequences are SGDLS and YYNGEE. V trimming: 4 bases; J trimming: 5 bases; junction bases outside the gene matches: 11. CDR3 in amino acids: CASSPLPGLAGGRETQYF. The CDR3 DNA reads as TGTGCCAGCAGCCCACTCCCGGGACTAGCGGGGGGGAGGGAGACCCAGTACTTC.